These 21 T cell receptor beta chains were all obtained from the same sample, sequenced in a study of control samples from healthy donors and cancer patients. Here immunoSEQ multiplex PCR was the method, and the copy in TCRdb shows in-frame clones only, minus some. This sample has about 110,000 clones, with about 80% found just once. Sequencing was performed on blood. Source of these receptors: a man younger than 30 in good health.

As regards this clone: Other nucleotide sequences from this sample produce the same CDR3. This chain uses TRBV6-5 with TRBJ1-2; possibly TRBD1 for D (6 bases). There are 13 residues in the CDR3. V shed 6 bases and J shed 4 bases, with 12 bases lying between them. Germline CDR1 reads MNHEY; CDR2 reads SVGAGI. In nucleotides, the CDR3 is TGTGCCAGCAGCTACACGGACAGCTATGGCTACACCTTC. Its translation is CASSYTDSYGYTF.

The rearrangement joins TRBV6-2 or TRBV6-3 to TRBJ1-4; TRBD1 aligns across 9 bases. The J segment lost 2 bases and the V segment lost 2 bases, leaving 12 bases of the junction unmatched. The CDR3 consists of 19 residues. Germline CDR1 is MNHEY and CDR2 is SVGEGT. The CDR3: CASSYVGPDRGRTNEKLFF. The CDR3 bases are TGTGCCAGCAGTTACGTTGGCCCGGACAGGGGCCGTACTAATGAAAAACTGTTTTTT.

The CDR3 is CASSQDTRGLGYTF. The CDR3 nucleotides are TGCGCCAGCAGCCAAGATACGAGGGGGCTTGGCTACACCTTC. The V gene is TRBV4-3, the J gene TRBJ1-2; TRBD1 aligns across 7 bases. Trimming took 0 bases from V and 7 from J; bases not matched to a gene: 5. CDR3 length: 14 amino acids. Germline-derived CDR1 and CDR2 are LGHNA and YSLEER.

J is TRBJ1-5 and V is TRBV19, with a possible D match to TRBD1 (5 bases). V lost 7 bases and J 2 bases, leaving 18 bases between the germline ends. Germline V gene data show CDR1 as LNHDA and CDR2 as SQIVND (reference sequence). The CDR3 totals 16 residues. This CDR3 is CASTFTGGRGNQPQHF. DNA of the CDR3: TGTGCCAGTACCTTTACCGGGGGGAGGGGCAATCAGCCCCAGCATTTT. The full variable domain, with the rest looked up from reference TRBV19 and TRBJ1-5, is DGGITQSPKYLFRKEGQNVTLSCEQNLNHDAMYWYRQDPGQGLRLIYYSQIVNDFQKGDIAEGYSVSREKKESFPLTVTSAQKNPTAFYLCASTFTGGRGNQPQHFGDGTRLSIL.

This chain links TRBV6-2 or TRBV6-3 with TRBJ2-5, with a weak D call TRBD2 (5 bases). Deletions cut 5 bases from V and 1 base from J, with 8 bases between. CDR1 is MNHEY and CDR2 is SVGEGT in the germline V gene. This CDR3 is 13 amino acids long. CDR3 residues: CASSPGTQETQYF. The CDR3 DNA reads as TGTGCCAGCAGTCCGGGAACCCAAGAGACCCAGTACTTC.

The chain couples TRBV9 to TRBJ2-3; D call uncertain. The germline V gene encodes CDR1 SGDLS and CDR2 YYNGEE. V was cut by 3 bases and J by 6 bases, with 26 bases left in between. The CDR3 consists of 18 residues. CDR3 residues: CASSAFSRPGLLGDTQYF. In nucleotides, the CDR3 is TGTGCCAGCAGCGCCTTCTCCCGACCGGGCCTCCTGGGGGATACGCAGTATTTT.

V gene TRBV27 combines with J gene TRBJ2-3; 9 bases line up with TRBD2. J gave up 3 bases and V 7 bases, and 8 bases lay outside the gene matches. The germline CDR1 and CDR2 sequences are MNHEY and SMNVEV (reference sequence). There are 15 residues in the CDR3. CDR3 protein: CASIGRGGGTDTQYF. CDR3 nucleotides: TGTGCCAGCATTGGGCGGGGGGGCGGAACAGATACGCAGTATTTT.

The rearrangement uses TRBV7-9 and TRBJ1-5; D uncertain. The germline gives CDR1 SEHNR, CDR2 FQNEAQ (reference sequence). V was clipped by 2 bases and J by 0 bases, with 8 bases between them. This CDR3 is built from 15 residues. CDR3 nucleotides: TGTGCCAGCAGCTTAAACTCAGATAGCAATCAGCCCCAGCATTTT. Residues: CASSLNSDSNQPQHF.

The chain couples TRBV6-6 to TRBJ2-5, with D possibly being TRBD2 (7 bases). The V end was cut by 6 bases, the J end by 2 bases, with 13 bases between. The germline CDR1 and CDR2 sequences are MNHNY and SVGAGI (reference sequence). The CDR3 has 14 amino acids. This CDR3 reads CASRGGQKQETQYF. CDR3 nucleotide sequence: TGTGCCAGCAGGGGGGGGCAAAAACAAGAGACCCAGTACTTC.

This chain uses TRBV30 with TRBJ2-1; tentative D call: TRBD1 (6 bases). The CDR3 totals 14 residues. CDR1 GTSNPN and CDR2 SVGIG come from the germline V gene (reference sequence). Trimming removed 5 bases from V and 6 bases from J, with 17 bases in between. CDR3: CAWLTGQGPNEQFF. The CDR3 DNA follows: TGTGCCTGGTTAACCGGGCAGGGGCCCAATGAGCAGTTCTTC. The full variable domain, its missing parts supplied by reference TRBV30 and TRBJ2-1, is SQTIHQWPATLVQPVGSPLSLECTVEGTSNPNLYWYRQAAGRGLQLLFYSVGIGQISSEVPQNLSASRPQDRQFILSSKKLLLSDSGFYLCAWLTGQGPNEQFFGPGTRLTVL.

The V and J genes are TRBV2 and TRBJ1-5; perhaps TRBD1 as D (5 bases). The CDR3 loop spans 15 amino acids. Germline V gene lookup returns CDR1 SNHLY and CDR2 FYNNEI. V was trimmed by 4 bases and J by 4 bases, leaving 14 bases between them. The CDR3 is CASSALLGGNQPQHF. The CDR3 DNA reads as TGTGCCAGCAGTGCCCTACTTGGGGGTAATCAGCCCCAGCATTTT.

This chain connects TRBV11-1 to TRBJ2-1; 12 nucleotides align to TRBD2. Germline CDR1 and CDR2: SGHAT and FQDESV (reference sequence). The trim removed 0 bases at V and 7 bases at J, leaving 13 bases unmatched. The CDR3 contains 19 residues. CDR3 coding DNA: TGTGCCAGCAGCTTAGCAGGAGCGGCTAGCGGGGGGGCATTGAATGAGCAGTTCTTC. Translating it yields CASSLAGAASGGALNEQFF.

CDR3 sequence reads: CASSPGNYGYTF. CDR3 nucleotides: TGTGCCAGCAGTCCAGGGAACTATGGCTACACCTTC. This sequence joins TRBV27 and TRBJ1-2; D perhaps matches TRBD1 (5 bases). CDR1 and CDR2 from the germline V gene are MNHEY and SMNVEV (reference sequence). The CDR3 contains 12 residues. V was cut by 5 bases and J by 2 bases, with 6 bases left in between.

The gene calls are TRBV29-1 and TRBJ1-3; D may be TRBD1 (6 bases). The CDR3 has 18 amino acids. Per germline, CDR1 SQVTM and CDR2 ANQGSEA. V was trimmed by 8 bases and J by 0 bases, leaving 26 bases between them. The CDR3, as DNA: TGCAGCCCACACCTCGCGGGACACCACTTACTCTCTGGAAACACCATATATTTT. It specifies CSPHLAGHHLLSGNTIYF.

This chain links TRBV7-9 with TRBJ2-5, with D possibly being TRBD2 (6 bases). Deletions cut 2 bases from V and 2 bases from J, with 18 bases between. Germline lookup yields CDR1 SEHNR and CDR2 FQNEAQ (reference sequence). The CDR3 sequence is 17 residues long. CDR3 DNA: TGTGCCAGCAGCTTAAGGCGGGGCACTAGAACTCAAGAGACCCAGTACTTC. This codes for CASSLRRGTRTQETQYF.

This clone occurred once. This chain joins TRBV7-9 and TRBJ2-2, with D unresolved. In germline, CDR1 is SEHNR, CDR2 FQNEAQ (reference sequence). With 5 bases removed from V and 6 bases from J, the gap between germline ends came to 19 bases. The CDR3 contains 16 residues. CDR3 residues: CASSPRMLEGPGELFF. CDR3 nucleotide sequence: TGTGCCAGCAGCCCCCGTATGCTCGAAGGGCCCGGGGAGCTGTTTTTT.

V is TRBV9 and J is TRBJ2-3, with 8 bases identical to TRBD2. The V and J ends lost 0 bases and 6 bases, in that order; junction bases with no gene match: 9. Per germline, CDR1 SGDLS and CDR2 YYNGEE. The CDR3 runs 16 residues. The CDR3 region is CASSVGVGGAADTQYF. The CDR3 nucleotides read TGTGCCAGCAGCGTAGGGGTCGGGGGGGCCGCTGATACGCAGTATTTT.

The chain has TRBV7-8 and TRBJ2-1; 7 positions match TRBD1. The junction had 11 bases not matched to a gene; V was cut back by 9 bases and J by 9 bases. This CDR3 is built from 13 residues. Germline-derived CDR1 and CDR2 are SGHVS and FQNEAQ. CDR3 in amino acids: CASKKDRSPEQFF. The CDR3, as DNA: TGTGCCAGTAAAAAGGACAGGTCCCCTGAGCAGTTCTTC.

The CDR3 spells CATSDSRAVGGYTF. For the CDR3, the DNA is TGTGCCACCAGTGATTCCAGAGCTGTGGGGGGCTACACCTTC. The J gene is TRBJ1-2, the V gene TRBV24-1; no clear D. The V end was cut by 2 bases, the J end by 8 bases, with 14 bases between. This CDR3 is 14 amino acids long. CDR1 and CDR2 from the germline V gene are KGHDR and SFDVKD.

The chain combines TRBV6-5 with TRBJ1-2, with TRBD1 matching 10 bases. V dropped 0 bases and J dropped 12; count of bases not matched to a gene: 10. CDR3 length: 15 amino acids. The germline CDR1 and CDR2 sequences are MNHEY and SVGAGI. The CDR3 region is CASSYSVPGQGLDTF. In DNA form, the CDR3 reads TGTGCCAGCAGTTACTCGGTTCCGGGACAGGGGTTGGACACCTTC.

This chain uses TRBV14 with TRBJ1-1, with D possibly being TRBD1 (6 bases). CDR1 and CDR2 from the germline V gene are SGHDN and FVKESK. V lost 4 bases, J lost 1 base, and 13 bases lay in between. The CDR3 contains 15 residues. CDR3 coding DNA: TGTGCCAGCAGCCCTACAGGGAAGTCGAACACTGAAGCTTTCTTT. This sequence encodes CASSPTGKSNTEAFF.